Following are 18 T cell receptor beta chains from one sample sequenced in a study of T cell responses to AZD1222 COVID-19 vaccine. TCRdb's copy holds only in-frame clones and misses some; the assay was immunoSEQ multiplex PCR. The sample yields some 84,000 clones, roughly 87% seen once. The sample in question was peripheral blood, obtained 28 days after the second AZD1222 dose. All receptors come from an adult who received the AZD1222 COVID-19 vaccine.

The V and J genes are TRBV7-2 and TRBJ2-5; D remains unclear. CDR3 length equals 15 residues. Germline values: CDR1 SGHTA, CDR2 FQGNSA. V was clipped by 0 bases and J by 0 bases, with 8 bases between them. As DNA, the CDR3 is TGTGCCAGCAGCTTAGCACGGTCGCACCAAGAGACCCAGTACTTC. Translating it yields CASSLARSHQETQYF.

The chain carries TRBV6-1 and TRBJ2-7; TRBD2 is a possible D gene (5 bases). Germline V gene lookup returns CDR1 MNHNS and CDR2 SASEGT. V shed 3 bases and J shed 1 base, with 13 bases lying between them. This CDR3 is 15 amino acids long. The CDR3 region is CASSEMEAVSYEQYF. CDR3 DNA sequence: TGTGCCAGCAGTGAGATGGAGGCAGTTTCCTACGAGCAGTACTTC.

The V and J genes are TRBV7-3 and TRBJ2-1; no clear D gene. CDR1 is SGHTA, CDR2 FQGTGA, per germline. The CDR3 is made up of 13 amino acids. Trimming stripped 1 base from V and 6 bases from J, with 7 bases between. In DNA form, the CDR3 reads TGTGCCAGCAGCTTAAGCACAGCCAATGAGCAGTTCTTC. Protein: CASSLSTANEQFF.

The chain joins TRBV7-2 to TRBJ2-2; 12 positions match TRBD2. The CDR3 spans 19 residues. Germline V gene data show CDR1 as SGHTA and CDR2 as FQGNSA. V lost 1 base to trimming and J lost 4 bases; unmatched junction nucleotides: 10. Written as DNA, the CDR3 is TGTGCCAGCAGCTTAGACGGACTAGCGGGGAATGAGGTCACCGGGGAGCTGTTTTTT. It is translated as CASSLDGLAGNEVTGELFF. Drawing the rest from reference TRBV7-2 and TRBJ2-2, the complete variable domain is GAGVSQSPSNKVTEKGKDVELRCDPISGHTALYWYRQSLGQGLEFLIYFQGNSAPDKSGLPSDRFSAERTGGSVSTLTIQRTQQEDSAVYLCASSLDGLAGNEVTGELFFGEGSRLTVL.

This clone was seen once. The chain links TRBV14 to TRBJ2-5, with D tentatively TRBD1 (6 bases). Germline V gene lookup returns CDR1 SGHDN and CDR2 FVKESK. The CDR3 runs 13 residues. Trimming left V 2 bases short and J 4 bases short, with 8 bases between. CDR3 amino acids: CASSQQGLETQYF. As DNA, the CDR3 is TGTGCCAGCAGCCAACAGGGGCTAGAGACCCAGTACTTC.

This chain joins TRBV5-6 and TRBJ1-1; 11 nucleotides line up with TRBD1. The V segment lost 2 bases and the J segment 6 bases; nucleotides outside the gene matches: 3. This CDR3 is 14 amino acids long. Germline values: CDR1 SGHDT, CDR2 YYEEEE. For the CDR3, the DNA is TGTGCCAGCAGCTTTGGACAGGGGGCTGCTGAAGCTTTCTTT. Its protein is CASSFGQGAAEAFF.

The CDR3 coding sequence is TGTGCCAGCAGCTCCAAGACCGTAAGCTCCTATAATTCACCCCTCCACTTT. Translating it yields CASSSKTVSSYNSPLHF. The chain has TRBV5-5 and TRBJ1-6; D remains unclear. V was trimmed by 3 bases and J by 0 bases, leaving 13 bases between them. The CDR3 loop spans 17 amino acids. CDR1 SGHKS and CDR2 YYEKEE come from the germline V gene (reference sequence).

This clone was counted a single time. DNA for the CDR3: TGTGCCAGCAGCTTAACGGCACCGCCTAATGAAAAACTGTTTTTT. Residues: CASSLTAPPNEKLFF. J is TRBJ1-4 and V is TRBV7-3; D is unresolved. The germline CDR1 and CDR2 sequences are SGHTA and FQGTGA. The length of the CDR3 is 15 residues. The V end was cut by 0 bases, the J end by 3 bases, with 8 bases between.

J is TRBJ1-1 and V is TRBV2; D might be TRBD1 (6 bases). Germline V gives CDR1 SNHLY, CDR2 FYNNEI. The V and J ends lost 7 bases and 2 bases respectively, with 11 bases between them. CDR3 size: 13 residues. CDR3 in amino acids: CASKAQGNTEAFF. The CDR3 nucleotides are TGTGCCAGCAAGGCACAGGGAAACACTGAAGCTTTCTTT.

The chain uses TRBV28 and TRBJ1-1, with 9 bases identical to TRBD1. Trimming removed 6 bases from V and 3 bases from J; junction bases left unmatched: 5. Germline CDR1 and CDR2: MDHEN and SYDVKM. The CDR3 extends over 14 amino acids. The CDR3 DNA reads TGTGCCAGCAGACAGGGGGCGAGGCACACTGAAGCTTTCTTT. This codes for CASRQGARHTEAFF.

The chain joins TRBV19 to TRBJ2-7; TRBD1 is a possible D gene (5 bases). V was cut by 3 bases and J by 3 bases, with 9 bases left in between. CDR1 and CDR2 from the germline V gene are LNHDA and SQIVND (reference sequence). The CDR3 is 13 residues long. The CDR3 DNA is TGTGCCAGTAGTATGGCAGGGCGCTACGAGCAGTACTTC. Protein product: CASSMAGRYEQYF. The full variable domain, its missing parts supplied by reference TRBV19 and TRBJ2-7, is DGGITQSPKYLFRKEGQNVTLSCEQNLNHDAMYWYRQDPGQGLRLIYYSQIVNDFQKGDIAEGYSVSREKKESFPLTVTSAQKNPTAFYLCASSMAGRYEQYFGPGTRLTVT.

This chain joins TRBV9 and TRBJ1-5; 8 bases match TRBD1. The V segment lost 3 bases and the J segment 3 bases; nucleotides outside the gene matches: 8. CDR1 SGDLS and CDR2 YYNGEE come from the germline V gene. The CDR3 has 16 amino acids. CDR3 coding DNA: TGTGCCAGCAGCGGAGATGACAGGGGTTTCAATCAGCCCCAGCATTTT. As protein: CASSGDDRGFNQPQHF. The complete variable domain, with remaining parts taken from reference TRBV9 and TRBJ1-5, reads DSGVTQTPKHLITATGQRVTLRCSPRSGDLSVYWYQQSLDQGLQFLIQYYNGEERAKGNILERFSAQQFPDLHSELNLSSLELGDSALYFCASSGDDRGFNQPQHFGDGTRLSIL.

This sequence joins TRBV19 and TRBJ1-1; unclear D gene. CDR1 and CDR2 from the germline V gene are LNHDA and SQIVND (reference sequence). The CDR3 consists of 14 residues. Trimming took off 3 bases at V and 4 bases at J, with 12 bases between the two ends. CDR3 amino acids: CASSMQAGFTEAFF. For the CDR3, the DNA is TGTGCCAGTAGTATGCAGGCGGGGTTCACTGAAGCTTTCTTT.

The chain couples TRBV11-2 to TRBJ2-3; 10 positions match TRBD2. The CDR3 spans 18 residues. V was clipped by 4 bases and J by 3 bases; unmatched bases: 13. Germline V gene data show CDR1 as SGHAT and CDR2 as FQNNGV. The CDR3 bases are TGTGCCAGCAGCTCCTTCTTCAGCGGGGGGGCGGTTACAGATACGCAGTATTTT. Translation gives CASSSFFSGGAVTDTQYF.

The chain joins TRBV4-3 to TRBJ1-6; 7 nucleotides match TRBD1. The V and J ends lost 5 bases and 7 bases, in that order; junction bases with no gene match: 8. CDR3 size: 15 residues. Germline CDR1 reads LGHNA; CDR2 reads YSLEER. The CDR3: CASSAHRGPNSPLHF. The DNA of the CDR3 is TGCGCCAGCAGCGCCCACAGGGGACCGAATTCACCCCTCCACTTT.

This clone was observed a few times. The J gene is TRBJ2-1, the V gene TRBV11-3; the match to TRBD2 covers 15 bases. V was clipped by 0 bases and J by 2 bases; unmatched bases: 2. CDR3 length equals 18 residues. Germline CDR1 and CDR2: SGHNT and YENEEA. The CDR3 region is CASSLEGLAGGPYNEQFF. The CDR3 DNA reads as TGTGCCAGCAGCTTAGAAGGACTAGCGGGGGGGCCCTACAATGAGCAGTTCTTC.

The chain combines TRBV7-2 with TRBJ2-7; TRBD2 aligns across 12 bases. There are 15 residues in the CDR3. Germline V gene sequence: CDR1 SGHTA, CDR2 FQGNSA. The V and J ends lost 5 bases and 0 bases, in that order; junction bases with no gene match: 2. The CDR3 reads CASSPSGGDSYEQYF. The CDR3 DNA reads TGTGCCAGCAGCCCTAGCGGGGGGGACTCCTACGAGCAGTACTTC.

CDR3 sequence reads: CASSWESSGNTIYF. The CDR3 DNA reads as TGCGCCAGCAGCTGGGAGAGCTCTGGAAACACCATATATTTT. V is TRBV5-1 and J is TRBJ1-3; D gene ambiguous. Trimming stripped 3 bases from V and 0 bases from J, with 7 bases between. Per the germline V gene, CDR1 is SGHRS and CDR2 is YFSETQ. The CDR3 runs to 14 residues.